The 32 T cell receptor beta chains reported below all come from one sample, sequenced in a study of blood T cell repertoires in COVID-19. TCRdb's copy holds only in-frame clones and misses some; the assay was immunoSEQ multiplex PCR. The sample has 95,000 to 100,000 clones; roughly nine tenths are singletons. The specimen sequenced was peripheral blood. Receptor source: a man aged 50-60 years with acute or convalescent COVID-19.

The rearrangement uses TRBV6-1 and TRBJ1-6; 7 bases match TRBD1. J lost 0 bases, V lost 3 bases, and 5 bases had no gene match. The CDR3 spans 17 residues. Germline V lookup: CDR1 MNHNS, CDR2 SASEGT. The CDR3 loop reads CASSDPGGSSYNSPLHF. The DNA of the CDR3 is TGTGCCAGCAGTGACCCAGGGGGAAGCTCCTATAATTCACCCCTCCACTTT.

In nucleotides, the CDR3 is TGTGCCAGCAGTTTAGCGGGGGCCTACTACAATGAGCAGTTCTTC. Translating gives CASSLAGAYYNEQFF. The genes are TRBV27 and TRBJ2-1, with D perhaps TRBD2 (7 bases). From germline, CDR1 is MNHEY and CDR2 SMNVEV (reference sequence). CDR3 length equals 15 residues. V lost 2 bases and J 3 bases, leaving 11 bases between the germline ends.

The chain has TRBV9 and TRBJ2-3; 12 bases map to TRBD2. The CDR3 is 16 residues long. CDR1 is SGDLS and CDR2 is YYNGEE in the germline V gene. J gave up 6 bases and V 3 bases, and 8 bases lay outside the gene matches. The CDR3 DNA reads TGTGCCAGCAGCGCCACGGGACTAGCGGGCAGTGATACGCAGTATTTT. Protein sequence: CASSATGLAGSDTQYF.

This chain connects TRBV6-6 to TRBJ2-2; D not resolved. V lost 7 bases to trimming and J lost 4 bases, with 13 bases between them. CDR1 and CDR2 (germline): MNHNY, SVGAGI (reference sequence). CDR3 length: 14 residues. CDR3 sequence (DNA): TGTGCCAGCACTCAGGTCCTGGGCACCGGGGAGCTGTTTTTT. Protein product: CASTQVLGTGELFF.

The table lists this clone with a few counts. This chain connects TRBV19 to TRBJ2-1; D remains ambiguous. Trimming pared 4 bases from V and 5 bases from J, leaving 12 bases between. This CDR3 comprises 14 residues. Per the germline V gene, CDR1 is LNHDA and CDR2 is SQIVND (reference sequence). CDR3 bases: TGTGCCAGTAGTACCGACAACCCTGACAATGAGCAGTTCTTC. Translation: CASSTDNPDNEQFF.

The genes are TRBV6-5 and TRBJ2-7, with TRBD2 identical over 7 bases. The CDR3 is made up of 13 amino acids. V shed 8 bases, J shed 1 base, and the junction held 5 bases outside the gene matches. Germline values: CDR1 MNHEY, CDR2 SVGAGI. The chain's CDR3 is CASGLGASYEQYF. CDR3 in DNA: TGTGCCAGCGGACTAGGCGCTTCCTACGAGCAGTACTTC.

The rearrangement uses TRBV5-5 and TRBJ1-5, with D maybe TRBD1 (5 bases). Per the germline V gene, CDR1 is SGHKS and CDR2 is YYEKEE (reference sequence). CDR3 size: 17 residues. The V end was cut by 4 bases, the J end by 1 base, with 18 bases between. This CDR3 is CASSAGPTSLSNQPQHF. The CDR3 DNA reads as TGTGCCAGCAGCGCGGGACCAACGTCCTTAAGCAATCAGCCCCAGCATTTT.

J is TRBJ1-6 and V is TRBV19; 7 bases agree with TRBD1. Germline V gives CDR1 LNHDA, CDR2 SQIVND (reference sequence). CDR3 length: 14 amino acids. After removal of 5 bases from V and 7 bases from J, the junction contained 5 bases not matched to a gene. The CDR3: CASSSGQPNSPLHF. The DNA of the CDR3 is TGTGCCAGTAGTTCGGGACAGCCGAATTCACCCCTCCACTTT.

This clone was detected only once. V is TRBV2 and J is TRBJ1-6; 9 bases are shared with TRBD1. This CDR3 region has 16 residues. The germline CDR1 and CDR2 sequences are SNHLY and FYNNEI. V shed 4 bases and J 13 bases; nucleotides not matched to a gene: 14. Here the CDR3 reads CASSGEPGQGVSPLHF. CDR3 coding DNA: TGTGCCAGCAGTGGAGAACCGGGACAGGGTGTTAGCCCCCTCCACTTT.

This clone occurred once. V is TRBV7-8 and J is TRBJ2-1, with D unclear. V lost 1 base to trimming and J lost 6 bases, with 7 bases between them. There are 13 residues in the CDR3. CDR1 and CDR2 from the germline V gene are SGHVS and FQNEAQ. The CDR3 is CASSLGTVNEQFF. The CDR3, as DNA: TGTGCCAGCAGCTTAGGAACAGTCAATGAGCAGTTCTTC.

CDR3 coding DNA: TGCGCCAGCAGCATGACAGGGGCGGGGAACACTGAAGCTTTCTTT. Translating it yields CASSMTGAGNTEAFF. The J gene is TRBJ1-1, the V gene TRBV5-1, with TRBD1 matching over 8 bases. The CDR3 is made up of 15 amino acids. Per germline, CDR1 SGHRS and CDR2 YFSETQ. The junction had 6 bases not matched to a gene; V was cut back by 4 bases and J by 1 base.

This rearrangement joins TRBV3-1 (or the pseudogene TRBV3-2) to TRBJ2-4, with TRBD1 as a possible D gene (5 bases). The V gene lost 5 bases and the J gene lost 0 bases, with 14 bases spanning the gap. Germline V gives CDR1 LGHDT, CDR2 YNNKEL (reference sequence). This CDR3 contains 16 residues. The CDR3 DNA reads TGTGCCAGCAGCACGACAGCCCCTCTAGCCAAAAACATTCAGTACTTC. Its protein is CASSTTAPLAKNIQYF.

This chain connects TRBV7-9 to TRBJ2-7, with 12 bases that match TRBD1. Germline CDR1 SEHNR, CDR2 FQNEAQ (reference sequence). The CDR3 contains 14 residues. Germline trimming cut 5 bases from V and 7 bases from J; bases unmatched to any gene: 6. The CDR3 nucleotides read TGTGCCAGCAGCCCGGGACAGGGGGCGGGGGAGCAGTACTTC. This codes for CASSPGQGAGEQYF. Drawing the rest from reference TRBV7-9 and TRBJ2-7, the complete variable domain is DTGVSQNPRHKITKRGQNVTFRCDPISEHNRLYWYRQTLGQGPEFLTYFQNEAQLEKSRLLSDRFSAERPKGSFSTLEIQRTEQGDSAMYLCASSPGQGAGEQYFGPGTRLTVT.

The chain joins TRBV14 to TRBJ1-2; no reliable D call. CDR3 length: 15 amino acids. The V gene's germline CDR1 is SGHDN and CDR2 FVKESK. V was trimmed by 0 bases and J by 7 bases, leaving 15 bases between them. The CDR3 DNA is TGTGCCAGCAGCCAAGATCGTAATGGGCCTCTTGGCTACACCTTC. As protein: CASSQDRNGPLGYTF.

The chain joins TRBV15 to TRBJ2-5, with TRBD1 as a possible D gene (6 bases). This CDR3 is built from 17 residues. The V gene lost 1 base and the J gene lost 4 bases, with 19 bases spanning the gap. Germline V lookup: CDR1 LNHNV, CDR2 YYDKDF (reference sequence). CDR3 DNA sequence: TGTGCCACCAGCAGAGTGGGAACAGGGCGAGAGGGAGAGACCCAGTACTTC. Translation: CATSRVGTGREGETQYF. The complete variable domain, with remaining parts taken from reference TRBV15 and TRBJ2-5, reads DAMVIQNPRYQVTQFGKPVTLSCSQTLNHNVMYWYQQKSSQAPKLLFHYYDKDFNNEADTPDNFQSRRPNTSFCFLDIRSPGLGDTAMYLCATSRVGTGREGETQYFGPGTRLLVL.

This chain joins TRBV6-5 and TRBJ1-1; D unclear. CDR1 is MNHEY, CDR2 SVGAGI, per germline. The CDR3 extends over 13 amino acids. V lost 2 bases and J 2 bases, leaving 6 bases between the germline ends. CDR3 amino acids: CASSYRVNTEAFF. DNA for the CDR3: TGTGCCAGCAGTTACCGGGTCAACACTGAAGCTTTCTTT.

V gene TRBV5-1 combines with J gene TRBJ1-1; D is uncertain. This CDR3 spans 14 amino acids. The germline V and J ends were trimmed by 4 bases and 1 base, with 11 bases remaining between them. CDR1 is SGHRS and CDR2 is YFSETQ in the germline V gene. CDR3 sequence (DNA): TGCGCCAGCAGCCCGGGGTTGGGGAACACTGAAGCTTTCTTT. Its protein is CASSPGLGNTEAFF.

V is TRBV4-2 and J is TRBJ1-5, with a tentative D call TRBD1 (6 bases). In germline, CDR1 is LGHNA, CDR2 YNFKEQ. The CDR3 spans 18 residues. V was trimmed by 6 bases and J by 0 bases, leaving 21 bases between them. CDR3 protein: CASSKQGGEAYSNQPQHF. In DNA, the CDR3 is TGTGCCAGCAGTAAACAGGGTGGGGAAGCTTATAGCAATCAGCCCCAGCATTTT.

The chain is built from TRBV30 and TRBJ2-2, with 7 positions matching TRBD1. Per germline, CDR1 GTSNPN and CDR2 SVGIG (reference sequence). The J segment lost 0 bases and the V segment lost 2 bases, leaving 12 bases of the junction unmatched. The CDR3 has 18 amino acids. CDR3 nucleotides: TGTGCCTGGAGTATAGAAGTCGGACAGGTCACGAACACCGGGGAGCTGTTTTTT. Its translation is CAWSIEVGQVTNTGELFF.

The chain links TRBV9 to TRBJ1-2; tentatively, D is TRBD1 (5 bases). V dropped 0 bases and J dropped 4 bases, with 7 bases sitting between them. The germline V gene encodes CDR1 SGDLS and CDR2 YYNGEE. This CDR3 has 13 amino acids. CDR3 in DNA: TGTGCCAGCAGCGTAGAGGGGTTCTATGGCTACACCTTC. As protein: CASSVEGFYGYTF.

This clone was observed once. The chain joins TRBV7-2 to TRBJ1-2; D is perhaps TRBD1 (6 bases). V lost 3 bases and J 7 bases, leaving 12 bases between the germline ends. Germline values: CDR1 SGHTA, CDR2 FQGNSA. This CDR3 is built from 13 residues. Here the CDR3 reads CASSFQGRSGYTF. As DNA, the CDR3 is TGTGCCAGCAGCTTCCAGGGGCGGAGTGGCTACACCTTC.

The gene calls are TRBV5-1 and TRBJ2-7, with D maybe TRBD1 (6 bases). Germline-derived CDR1 and CDR2 are SGHRS and YFSETQ. The CDR3 totals 15 residues. The V end lost 4 bases, the J end lost 0 bases, and 14 bases lay between the germline ends. CDR3 loop: CASSPGTFDSYEQYF. CDR3 nucleotide sequence: TGCGCCAGCAGCCCCGGGACATTCGACTCCTACGAGCAGTACTTC.

This chain uses TRBV29-1 with TRBJ2-4; 10 bases map to TRBD2. CDR1 is SQVTM, CDR2 ANQGSEA, per germline. The CDR3 is 15 amino acids. The V and J ends lost 7 bases and 4 bases, in that order; junction bases with no gene match: 10. Here the CDR3 DNA reads TGCAGCGCCGAAGTCCCAGCGGGGGGGAAAAACATTCAGTACTTC. This encodes CSAEVPAGGKNIQYF. Complete variable domain (other parts from reference TRBV29-1 and TRBJ2-4): SAVISQKPSRDICQRGTSLTIQCQVDSQVTMMFWYRQQPGQSLTLIATANQGSEATYESGFVIDKFPISRPNLTFSTLTVSNMSPEDSSIYLCSAEVPAGGKNIQYFGAGTRLSVL.

The V gene is TRBV7-8, the J gene TRBJ2-2, with 7 positions matching TRBD2. CDR1 is SGHVS, CDR2 FQNEAQ, per germline. The CDR3 loop spans 20 amino acids. J gave up 3 bases and V 2 bases, and 18 bases lay outside the gene matches. The CDR3 is CASSLTTSLVSSYYTGELFF. CDR3 coding DNA: TGTGCCAGCAGCTTAACGACTAGCTTAGTATCATCATATTACACCGGGGAGCTGTTTTTT.

The genes are TRBV9 and TRBJ2-3; a possible D gene is TRBD2 (7 bases). Germline V lookup: CDR1 SGDLS, CDR2 YYNGEE. Trimming removed 5 bases at V and 1 base at J, with 17 bases between. The CDR3 is 16 residues long. The CDR3 DNA is TGTGCCAGCAGTACCAGTATGGGGGGGCGCACAGATACGCAGTATTTT. It encodes CASSTSMGGRTDTQYF.

The chain couples TRBV7-9 to TRBJ1-5, with no clear D. The CDR3 is 13 amino acids. The germline gives CDR1 SEHNR, CDR2 FQNEAQ (reference sequence). Deletions cut 6 bases from V and 3 bases from J, with 9 bases between. DNA for the CDR3: TGTGCCAGCAGACGGGATGACAATCAGCCCCAGCATTTT. Encoded protein: CASRRDDNQPQHF.

The V gene is TRBV7-6, the J gene TRBJ2-3; TRBD2 matches 10 bases. This CDR3 comprises 16 residues. CDR1 and CDR2 (germline): SGHVS, FNYEAQ. V gave up 5 bases and J gave up 8 bases; unmatched junction bases: 13. The CDR3 nucleotides are TGTGCCAGCAGCCCCAAGGGAGCGGGGGGGCCCCCTACGCAGTATTTT. This gives the protein CASSPKGAGGPPTQYF.

This clone was counted a single time. The V gene is TRBV11-2, the J gene TRBJ2-5; D ambiguous. The CDR3 sequence is 11 residues long. CDR1 SGHAT and CDR2 FQNNGV come from the germline V gene. Trimming shortened V by 3 bases and J by 4 bases, and 3 bases separated the two germline ends. CDR3 sequence (DNA): TGTGCCAGCAGCTTCGGAGAGACCCAGTACTTC. This sequence encodes CASSFGETQYF.

The V gene is TRBV3-1 (or the pseudogene TRBV3-2), the J gene TRBJ1-6, with 7 positions matching TRBD1. After removal of 4 bases from V and 5 bases from J, the junction contained 2 bases not matched to a gene. This CDR3 has 14 amino acids. The germline V gene has CDR1 LGHDT and CDR2 YNNKEL (reference sequence). Written as DNA, the CDR3 is TGTGCCAGCAGCCGACAGGGAAATAATTCACCCCTCCACTTT. Translation: CASSRQGNNSPLHF.

The V and J genes are TRBV6-6 and TRBJ1-2; TRBD1 matches at 9 bases. CDR3 length: 13 amino acids. The germline gives CDR1 MNHNY, CDR2 SVGAGI (reference sequence). V shed 11 bases, J shed 0 bases, and the junction held 4 bases outside the gene matches. The CDR3 DNA sequence: TGTGCCGGGACAGGGATTCCTAACTATGGCTACACCTTC. This encodes CAGTGIPNYGYTF.

This clone occurred once. This chain joins TRBV12-5 and TRBJ2-1, with 11 bases fitting TRBD2. The V gene's germline CDR1 is LGHNT and CDR2 FRNRAP. The CDR3 has 14 residues. V was pared by 7 bases and J by 10 bases, with 9 bases of the junction left unmatched. In DNA, the CDR3 is TGTGCTAGTGCCCCTAGCGGGGGGCCGGTCGAGCAGTTCTTC. It yields the protein CASAPSGGPVEQFF.

The V call is TRBV20-1, the J call TRBJ1-5; weak D call: TRBD1 (5 bases). V lost 3 bases and J lost 4, with 10 bases in between. The CDR3 totals 13 residues. Per germline, CDR1 DFQATT and CDR2 SNEGSKA (reference sequence). The CDR3 DNA follows: TGCAGTGCTAGTTCGGGGGTGAATCAGCCCCAGCATTTT. It is translated as CSASSGVNQPQHF.